This entry features one T cell receptor (beta chain) sequence. As yet, its antigen is unknown. Recent acute infections and vaccinations were absent in the healthy HIV-negative adult donors. The sample belongs to a study of shared clonotypes between healthy human individuals. CDR3 length equals 14 residues. V trimming: 2 bases; J trimming: 5 bases; junction bases outside the gene matches: 4. CDR1 MNHEY and CDR2 SMNVEV come from the germline V gene (reference sequence). General study results and limits: Naive subsets generally had larger estimated richness than memory subsets. Sequencing depth was expected to affect clonotype sharing among donors.

The method was immunoSEQ multiplex PCR; TCRdb's version includes in-frame clones alone and lacks a portion of them. Among about 1 million clones, around 76% were seen once, and the ten largest hold approximately 1.5%. The rearrangement joins TRBV27 to TRBJ2-3; 7 bases are shared with TRBD2. The sequence came from a man between 18 and 29 years old in good health. Sequenced input: memory CD4+ T cells sorted from blood. Subset here: CD45RA-negative fraction. CDR3 sequence (DNA): TGTGCCAGCAGTTTAGCGGGAGCGGTAGATACGCAGTATTTT. It is translated as CASSLAGAVDTQYF.